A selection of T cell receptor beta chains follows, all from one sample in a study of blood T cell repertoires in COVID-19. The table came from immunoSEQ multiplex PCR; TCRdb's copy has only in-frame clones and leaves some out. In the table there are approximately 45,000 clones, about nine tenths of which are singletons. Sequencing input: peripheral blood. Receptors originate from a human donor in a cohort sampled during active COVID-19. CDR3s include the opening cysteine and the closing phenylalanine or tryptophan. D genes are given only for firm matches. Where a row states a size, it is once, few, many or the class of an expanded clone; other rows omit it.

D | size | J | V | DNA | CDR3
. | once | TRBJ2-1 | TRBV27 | TGTGCCAGCGGCAGGCCCCCTACTGGGCTGTTCTTC | CASGRPPTGLFF
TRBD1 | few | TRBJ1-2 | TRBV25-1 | TGTGCCAGCAGTTCCCCGGGACAGGGCGGTCGGCGGGGCTACACCTTC | CASSSPGQGGRRGYTF
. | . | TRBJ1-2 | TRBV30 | TGTGCCTGGAGTGTACAGACCGTCTACACCTTC | CAWSVQTVYTF
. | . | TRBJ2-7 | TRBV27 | TGTGCCAGCAGTTTAGCGGCGAGAGTCTACGAGCAGTACTTC | CASSLAARVYEQYF
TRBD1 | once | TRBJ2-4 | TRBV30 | TGTGCCTGGGGGGAGGGACAGGGGTGGATTAGGGCCAAAAACATTCAGTACTTC | CAWGEGQGWIRAKNIQYF
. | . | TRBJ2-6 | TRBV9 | TGTGCCAGCAGCGTAGGAGGCGGGGCGAGCTCTGGGGCCAACGTCCTGACTTTC | CASSVGGGASSGANVLTF
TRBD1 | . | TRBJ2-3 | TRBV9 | TGTGCCAGCAGCGTAGGGACAGGGAGGGATACGCAGTATTTT | CASSVGTGRDTQYF
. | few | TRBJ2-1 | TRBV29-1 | TGCAGCGTTGACAGGGGAGGGGGAAACAATGAGCAGTTCTTC | CSVDRGGGNNEQFF
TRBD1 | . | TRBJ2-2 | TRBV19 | TGTGCCAGTAGCCTCACAGGGGCCACCGGGGAGCTGTTTTTT | CASSLTGATGELFF
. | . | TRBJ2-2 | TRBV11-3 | TGTGCCAGCAGCTTCGGGTCCGGGGAGCTGTTTTTT | CASSFGSGELFF
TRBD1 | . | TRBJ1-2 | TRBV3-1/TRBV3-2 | TGTGCCAGCAGCCAGCGGGACAGGGCTGATGGCTACACCTTC | CASSQRDRADGYTF